The present T cell receptor (beta chain) was sequenced within a study of T-cell memory formation after mild COVID-19 (dated by TCRdb to the early 2020s). Regarding the study in general: TCR sequence clusters from the two donors were found to be largely donor specific. Two young, previously healthy adult volunteers, one female and one male, were included in the cohort. Longitudinal TCRalpha and TCRbeta repertoire sequencing tracked T-cell clones expanding and contracting after mild COVID-19 in a couple of donors. Study-level results and caveats: Contracting CD4+ clones were located mainly in the CM and EM memory subsets, whereas CD8+ clones were found to be enriched in EMRA. From day 15 to 85, contracting clones showed balanced CD4/CD8 phenotypes, whereas a second wave of clones that expanded from day 15 to 37 leaned towards CD4+. The second-wave clones that peaked on day 37 were not confirmed to be SARS-CoV-2 specific. Some responding clones were detected in pre-infection memory, which suggested that pre-existing cross-reactive memory T cells had joined the SARS-CoV-2 response. Only two mild cases were covered in the study, and larger cohorts including severe cases with pre-infection samples were considered necessary.

Ficoll-Paque density gradient centrifugation was used to isolate PBMCs. The CDR3 starts with the cysteine, ends with the phenylalanine, and has 16 residues. Kept here is only the CDR3 DNA, which spans 48 bases and is read in frame from base 1. CDR1 and CDR2, per the germline V gene, are SGDLS and YYNGEE. V and J are truncated by 0 bases and 6 bases respectively, leaving an intervening sequence of 16 bases. For this clonotype: It lacks a known antigen. Qualities for individual bases were not recorded, and no much larger clone is one base off.

Sequenced using an Illumina NovaSeq 6000. TCRalpha and TCRbeta cDNA libraries were constructed by 5'RACE with constant-segment primers, with sample barcodes and unique molecular identifiers being introduced. RNA was extracted from every sample with Trizol reagent. Amplification of the libraries took two PCR steps, and the second step added a second sample barcode plus Illumina TruSeq adapters. The libraries were sequenced on an Illumina NovaSeq using 2 x 150 bp paired-end reads. In the original analysis: The reads were demultiplexed and collapsed into UMI-guided consensus sequences using migec v1.2.7. Using mixcr v2.1.11, UMI consensuses were aligned to TRA and TRB V and J templates and then assembled into clonotypes. Clonotypes were classified as expanded or contracted when called significant by both edgeR and NoisET, with noise models trained on biological replicates. For edgeR calls, the thresholds were a false discovery rate-adjusted p below 0.01 and a log2 fold-change of 1. As an exploratory analysis of dynamics, max-normalized trajectories of the 1000 most abundant clonotypes were examined by PCA with hierarchical clustering. Separately sequenced CD4+ and CD8+ repertoires were used to assign a CD4 or CD8 phenotype to each responding clone. TCRdb ran its own pipeline on the public reads, namely fastp trimming at Q25 and MiXCR clone calling, and kept in-frame beta chains. Entries that share a CDR3 protein sequence are merged under the most common genes and DNA. These V and J calls rely on TCRdb rather than the paper's analysis. This sample has more than 250,000 distinct CDR3 sequences in its table, and 18% of those were observed once. The top ten constitute roughly 23% of the sample.

The origin of this receptor is a young man who had mild COVID-19 (a few samples of this study predate the infection). The sample titles of this study are shuffled in the database, so cell type and time point are left out; the donor was told from shared clones. The sequenced material came from PBMCs or a T cell subset sorted from them (not recorded which). The rearrangement joined TRBV9 to TRBJ2-1; the D gene may be TRBD1 or TRBD2, since each aligns over 6 bases. The CDR3 sequence is CASSVGPQGGSNEQFF. The bases read TGTGCCAGCAGCGTAGGCCCACAGGGAGGAAGCAATGAGCAGTTCTTC.